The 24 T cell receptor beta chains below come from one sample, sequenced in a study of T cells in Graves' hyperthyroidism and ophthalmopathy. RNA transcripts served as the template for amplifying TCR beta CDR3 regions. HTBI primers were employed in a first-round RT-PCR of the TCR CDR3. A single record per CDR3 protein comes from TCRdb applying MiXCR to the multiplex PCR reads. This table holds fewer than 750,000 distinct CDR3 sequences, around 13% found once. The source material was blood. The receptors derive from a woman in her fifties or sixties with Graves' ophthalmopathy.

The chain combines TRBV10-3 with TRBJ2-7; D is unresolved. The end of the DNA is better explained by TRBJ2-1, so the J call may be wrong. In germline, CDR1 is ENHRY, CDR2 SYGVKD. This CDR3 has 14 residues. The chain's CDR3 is CAISEASNSYEQFF. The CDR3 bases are TGTGCCATCAGTGAGGCCAGCAACTCCTACGAGCAGTTCTTC.

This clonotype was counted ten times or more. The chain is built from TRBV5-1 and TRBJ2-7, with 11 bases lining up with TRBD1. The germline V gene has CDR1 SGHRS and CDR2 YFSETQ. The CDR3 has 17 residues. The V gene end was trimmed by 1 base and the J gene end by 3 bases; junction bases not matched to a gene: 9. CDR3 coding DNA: TGCGCCAGCAGCTTGACCCCCAGGACAGGGGGCCTCTACGAGCAGTACTTC. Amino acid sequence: CASSLTPRTGGLYEQYF.

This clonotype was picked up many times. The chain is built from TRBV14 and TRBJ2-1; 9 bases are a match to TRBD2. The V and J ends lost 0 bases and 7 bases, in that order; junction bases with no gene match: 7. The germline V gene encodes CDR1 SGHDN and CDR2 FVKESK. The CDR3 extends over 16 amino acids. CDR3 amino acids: CASSQEWAGGLNEQFF. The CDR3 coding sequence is TGTGCCAGCAGCCAAGAATGGGCGGGAGGGTTAAATGAGCAGTTCTTC.

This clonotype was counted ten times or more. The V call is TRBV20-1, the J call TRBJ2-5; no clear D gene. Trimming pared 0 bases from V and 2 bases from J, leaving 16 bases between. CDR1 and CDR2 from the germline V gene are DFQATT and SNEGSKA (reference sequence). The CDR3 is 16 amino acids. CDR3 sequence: CSARDLQLTLQETQYF. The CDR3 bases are TGCAGTGCTAGAGATCTCCAGTTGACCTTACAAGAGACCCAGTACTTC.

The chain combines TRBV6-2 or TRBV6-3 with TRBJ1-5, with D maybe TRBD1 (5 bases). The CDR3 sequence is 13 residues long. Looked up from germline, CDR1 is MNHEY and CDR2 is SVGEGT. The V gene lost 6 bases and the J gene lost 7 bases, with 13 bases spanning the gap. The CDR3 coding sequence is TGTGCCAGCAGCTACAGGACAAGCCAGCCCCAGCATTTT. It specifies CASSYRTSQPQHF.

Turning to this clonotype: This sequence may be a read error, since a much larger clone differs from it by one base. The CDR3 DNA follows: TGTGCCAGCAGCTTACTTTTGGGCAGCAGGGGCGATTATGGCTGCACCTTC. Protein product: CASSLLLGSRGDYGCTF. The rearrangement joins TRBV7-9 to TRBJ1-2, with D maybe TRBD1 (6 bases). The CDR3 is 17 amino acids. Germline V gives CDR1 SEHNR, CDR2 FQNEAQ (reference sequence).

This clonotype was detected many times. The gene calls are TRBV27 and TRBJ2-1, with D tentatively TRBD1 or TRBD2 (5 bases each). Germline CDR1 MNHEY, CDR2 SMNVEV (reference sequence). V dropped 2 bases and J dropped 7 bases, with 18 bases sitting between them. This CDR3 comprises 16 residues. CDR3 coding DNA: TGTGCCAGCAGTTTAAGTGGGACGCCACTGTCGAATGAGCAGTTCTTC. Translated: CASSLSGTPLSNEQFF.

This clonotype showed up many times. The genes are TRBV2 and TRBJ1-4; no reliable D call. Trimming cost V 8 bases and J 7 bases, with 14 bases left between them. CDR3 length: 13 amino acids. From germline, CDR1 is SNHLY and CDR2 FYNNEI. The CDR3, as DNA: TGTGCCAGCGTTCCGGAAGTGGGTGAAAAACTGTTTTTT. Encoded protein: CASVPEVGEKLFF.

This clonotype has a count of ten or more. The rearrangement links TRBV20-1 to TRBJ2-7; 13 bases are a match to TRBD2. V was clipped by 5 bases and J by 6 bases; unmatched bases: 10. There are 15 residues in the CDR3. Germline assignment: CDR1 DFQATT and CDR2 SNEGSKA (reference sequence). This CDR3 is CSAVGLAGDGSEQYF. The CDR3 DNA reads TGCAGTGCTGTTGGACTAGCGGGAGACGGCAGCGAGCAGTACTTC.

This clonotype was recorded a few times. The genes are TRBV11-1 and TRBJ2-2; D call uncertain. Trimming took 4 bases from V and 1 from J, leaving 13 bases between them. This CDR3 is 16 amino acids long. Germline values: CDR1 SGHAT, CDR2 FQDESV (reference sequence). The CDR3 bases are TGTGCCAGCAGCTCGACGAGCTTGGGGAACACCGGGGAGCTGTTTTTT. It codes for CASSSTSLGNTGELFF.

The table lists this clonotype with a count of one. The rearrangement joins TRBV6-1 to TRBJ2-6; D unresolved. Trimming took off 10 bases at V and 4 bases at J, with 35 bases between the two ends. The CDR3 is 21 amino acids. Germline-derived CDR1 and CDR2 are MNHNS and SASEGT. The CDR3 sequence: CATRAKRRAELIRSGANVLTF. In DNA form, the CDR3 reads TGTGCCACCCGAGCGAAAAGACGGGCAGAGCTTATACGTAGCGGGGCCAACGTCCTGACTTTC.

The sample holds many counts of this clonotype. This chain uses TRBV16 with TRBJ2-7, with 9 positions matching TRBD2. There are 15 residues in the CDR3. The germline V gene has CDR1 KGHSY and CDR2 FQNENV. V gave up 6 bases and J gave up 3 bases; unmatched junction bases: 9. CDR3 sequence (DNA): TGTGCCAGCAGAGATGTGGCTAGCGGGATCTACGAGCAGTACTTC. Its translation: CASRDVASGIYEQYF. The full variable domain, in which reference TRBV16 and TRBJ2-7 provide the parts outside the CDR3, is GEEVAQTPKHLVRGEGQKAKLYCAPIKGHSYVFWYQQVLKNEFKFLISFQNENVFDETGMPKERFSAKCLPNSPCSLEIQATKLEDSAVYFCASRDVASGIYEQYFGPGTRLTVT.

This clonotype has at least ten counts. The CDR3 is CASARASGSTYEQYF. The CDR3 DNA follows: TGTGCCAGCGCAAGAGCTAGCGGGAGTACCTACGAGCAGTACTTC. The chain employs TRBV28 and TRBJ2-7, with TRBD2 matching over 10 bases. This CDR3 has 15 residues. V shed 8 bases, J shed 2 bases, and the junction held 9 bases outside the gene matches. CDR1 and CDR2 (germline): MDHEN, SYDVKM.

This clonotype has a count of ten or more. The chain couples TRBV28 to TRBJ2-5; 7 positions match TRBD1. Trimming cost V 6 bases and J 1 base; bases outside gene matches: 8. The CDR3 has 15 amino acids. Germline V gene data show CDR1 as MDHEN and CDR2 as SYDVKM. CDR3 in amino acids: CASSDPYRGQETQYF. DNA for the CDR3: TGTGCCAGCAGCGACCCGTACAGGGGCCAAGAGACCCAGTACTTC.

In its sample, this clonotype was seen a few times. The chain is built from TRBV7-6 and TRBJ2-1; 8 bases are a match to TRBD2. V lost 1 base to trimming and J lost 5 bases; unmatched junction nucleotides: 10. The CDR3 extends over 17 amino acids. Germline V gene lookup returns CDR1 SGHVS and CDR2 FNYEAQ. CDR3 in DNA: TGTGCCAGCAGCTTAGGGAGGGGAGCGGGAGTCGACAATGAGCAGTTCTTC. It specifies CASSLGRGAGVDNEQFF.

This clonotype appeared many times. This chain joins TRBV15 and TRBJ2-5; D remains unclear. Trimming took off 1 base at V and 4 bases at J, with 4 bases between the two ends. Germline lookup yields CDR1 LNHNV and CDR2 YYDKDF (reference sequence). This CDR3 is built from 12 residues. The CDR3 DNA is TGTGCCACCAGCAGAGGGTTAGAGACCCAGTACTTC. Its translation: CATSRGLETQYF. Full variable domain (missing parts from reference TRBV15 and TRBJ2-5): DAMVIQNPRYQVTQFGKPVTLSCSQTLNHNVMYWYQQKSSQAPKLLFHYYDKDFNNEADTPDNFQSRRPNTSFCFLDIRSPGLGDTAMYLCATSRGLETQYFGPGTRLLVL.

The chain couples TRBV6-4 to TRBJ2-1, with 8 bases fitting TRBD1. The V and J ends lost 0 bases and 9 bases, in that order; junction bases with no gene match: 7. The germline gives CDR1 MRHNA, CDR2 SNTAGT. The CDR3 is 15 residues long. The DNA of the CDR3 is TGTGCCAGCAGTGACTCGGTCAGGGGGCGCGCTGAGCAGTTCTTC. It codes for CASSDSVRGRAEQFF.

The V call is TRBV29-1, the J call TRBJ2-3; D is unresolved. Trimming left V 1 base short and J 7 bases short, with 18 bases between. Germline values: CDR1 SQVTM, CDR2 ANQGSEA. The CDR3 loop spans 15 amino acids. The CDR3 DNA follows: TGCAGCGTTGAAGGGGCAGGTACGAATTTGAATACGCAGTATTTT. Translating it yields CSVEGAGTNLNTQYF.

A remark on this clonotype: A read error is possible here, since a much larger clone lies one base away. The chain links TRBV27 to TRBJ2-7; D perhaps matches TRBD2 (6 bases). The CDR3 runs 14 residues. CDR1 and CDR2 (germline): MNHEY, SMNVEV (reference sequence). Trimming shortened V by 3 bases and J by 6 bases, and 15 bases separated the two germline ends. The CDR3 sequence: CASSFRRGEFEQYF. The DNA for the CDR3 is TGTGCCAGCAGTTTTAGGCGGGGAGAGTTCGAGCAGTACTTC.

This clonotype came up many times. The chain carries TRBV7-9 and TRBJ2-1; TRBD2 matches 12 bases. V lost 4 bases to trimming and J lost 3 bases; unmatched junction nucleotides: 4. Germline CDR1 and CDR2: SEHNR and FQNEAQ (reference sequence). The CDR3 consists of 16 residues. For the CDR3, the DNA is TGTGCCAGCAGCTCCTCTAGCGGGAGGGACTACAATGAGCAGTTCTTC. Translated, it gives CASSSSSGRDYNEQFF.

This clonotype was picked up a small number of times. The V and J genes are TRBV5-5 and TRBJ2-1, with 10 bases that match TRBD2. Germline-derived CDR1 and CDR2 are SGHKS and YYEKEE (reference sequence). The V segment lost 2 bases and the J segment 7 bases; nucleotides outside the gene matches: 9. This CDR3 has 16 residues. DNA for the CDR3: TGTGCCAGCAGCTTCGGGGGGCTAGCGGGAGTTAATGAGCAGTTCTTC. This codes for CASSFGGLAGVNEQFF.

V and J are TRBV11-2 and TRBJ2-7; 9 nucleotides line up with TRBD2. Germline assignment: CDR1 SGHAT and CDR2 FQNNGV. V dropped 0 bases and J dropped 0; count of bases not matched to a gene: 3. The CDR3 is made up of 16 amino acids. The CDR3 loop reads CASSLELAGLSYEQYF. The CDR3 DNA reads TGTGCCAGCAGCTTAGAACTAGCGGGCCTCTCCTACGAGCAGTACTTC.

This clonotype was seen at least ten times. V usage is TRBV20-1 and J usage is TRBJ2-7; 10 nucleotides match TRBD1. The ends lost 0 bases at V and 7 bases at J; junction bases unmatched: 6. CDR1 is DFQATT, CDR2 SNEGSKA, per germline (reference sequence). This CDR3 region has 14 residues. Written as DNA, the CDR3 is TGCAGTGCTAGAGACCGGGACAGGGGTGAGGAGCAGTACTTC. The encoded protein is CSARDRDRGEEQYF.

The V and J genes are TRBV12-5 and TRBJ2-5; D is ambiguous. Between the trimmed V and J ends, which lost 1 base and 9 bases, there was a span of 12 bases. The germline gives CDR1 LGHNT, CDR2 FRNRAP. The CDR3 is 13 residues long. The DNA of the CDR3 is TGTGCTAGTGGTTTGGAATTTGGGTCATCCCAGTACTTC. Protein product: CASGLEFGSSQYF.